The TCR beta chain under discussion was sequenced for a study of T cells after yellow fever vaccination. Study in general: Those fractions that held only low numbers of cells were prepared using the SMART-Seq v4 Ultra Low Input RNA kit.

The CDR3 length is 10 residues. V shed 10 bases, J shed 10 bases, and the junction held 5 bases outside the gene matches. Per the germline V gene, CDR1 is MGHDK and CDR2 is SYGVNS. In making TCR cDNA, 5'RACE template switching added a universal primer site and UMIs to it. TCRdb recomputed calls from the 5' RACE reads with MiXCR, one row per CDR3 protein. The sample has about 350,000 distinct CDR3 sequences; 7% to 10% are singletons. This chain joins TRBV25-1 and TRBJ1-1, with 8 bases aligning to TRBD1. The clonotype comes from a man aged 18-30 years who received the YFV17D yellow fever vaccine. The sample in question was PBMCs, obtained more than 40 days after the first yellow fever vaccination. The CDR3 sequence is CATEGQAAFF. For the CDR3, the DNA is TGTGCCACCGAGGGACAGGCAGCTTTCTTT.